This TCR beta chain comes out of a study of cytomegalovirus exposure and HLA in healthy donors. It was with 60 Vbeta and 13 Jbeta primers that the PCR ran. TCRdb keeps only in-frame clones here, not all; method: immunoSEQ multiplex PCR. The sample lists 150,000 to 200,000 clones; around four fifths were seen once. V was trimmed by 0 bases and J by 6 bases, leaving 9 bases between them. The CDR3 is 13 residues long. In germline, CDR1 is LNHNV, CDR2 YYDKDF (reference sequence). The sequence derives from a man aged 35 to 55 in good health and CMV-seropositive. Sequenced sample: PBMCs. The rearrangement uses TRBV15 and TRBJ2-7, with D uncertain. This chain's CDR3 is CATSRDLLREQYF. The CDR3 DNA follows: TGTGCCACCAGCAGAGATCTGCTGCGCGAGCAGTACTTC.